This TCR beta chain was captured in a study of blood T cells in healthy people across ages. The study isolated at least 6.5 million PBMCs from each sample. Total RNA, at least 5 micrograms per sample, was extracted from PBMCs. V lost 8 bases to trimming and J lost 2 bases, with 11 bases between them. CDR3 length: 13 amino acids. Germline CDR1 LNHDA, CDR2 SQIVND (reference sequence). Through a sample-barcoded 5' primer and a J-beta primer mix, a second PCR was run for about 6 to 11 cycles. TCRdb re-called the 5' RACE reads through MiXCR, storing one row per CDR3 protein. Here the sample spans more than 1 million distinct CDR3 sequences, 35% to 55% being singletons.

This clonotype was obtained from a woman aged 60 to 75 in good health. The chain combines TRBV19 with TRBJ2-3; possible D gene TRBD2, 6 bases. Specimen: blood. The CDR3 region has the DNA TGTGCCAGTGAGGGAGGTGCCACAGATACGCAGTATTTT. This encodes CASEGGATDTQYF.